This TCR beta chain was sequenced during a study of cytomegalovirus exposure and HLA in healthy donors. Findings and caveats of the study: Data from an earlier analysis indicated that most TCR beta V segments were productive either about 90% or about 30% of the time.

CDR3 length: 19 amino acids. Germline V lookup: CDR1 SGHTA, CDR2 FQGNSA. The J segment lost 10 bases and the V segment lost 0 bases, leaving 18 bases of the junction unmatched. 60 Vbeta and 13 Jbeta primers were used in PCR. The data were produced by immunoSEQ multiplex PCR, yet TCRdb's version contains in-frame clones alone and is incomplete. The repertoire holds some 140,000 clones, with 65% to 85% as singletons. Worth noting for this clone: What it binds is not known. Other DNA sequences in the sample encode the same CDR3.

The sequence came from a man younger than 30 in good health and CMV-seronegative. Sample: PBMCs. V usage is TRBV7-2 and J usage is TRBJ1-6; 7 nucleotides line up with TRBD1. CDR3 nucleotide sequence: TGTGCCAGCAGCTTAGCTCAGAATAGGGGGCGAAGATGGGGATCACCCCTCCACTTT. This encodes CASSLAQNRGRRWGSPLHF.